Below, 11 T cell receptor beta chains from the same sample are listed, as sequenced in a study of T cell responses to AZD1222 COVID-19 vaccine. The method was immunoSEQ multiplex PCR; TCRdb's version includes in-frame clones alone and lacks a portion of them. Of about 39,000 clones listed, more than 70% are singletons. The sequences come from peripheral blood, collected 28 days after the second AZD1222 dose. The receptor source for this set is an adult who received the AZD1222 COVID-19 vaccine.

V gene TRBV5-1 combines with J gene TRBJ2-7; 14 positions agree with TRBD2. Trimming at V came to 4 bases and at J to 4 bases, leaving 7 bases not matched to a gene. Germline loops: CDR1 SGHRS, CDR2 YFSETQ. The CDR3 length is 16 residues. The CDR3 sequence is CASSPGTSGRRYEQYF. CDR3 in DNA: TGCGCCAGCAGCCCTGGGACTAGCGGGAGAAGATACGAGCAGTACTTC.

The DNA for the CDR3 is TGTGCCAGCAGGGGCAACTATTCACCCCTCCACTTT. Translation: CASRGNYSPLHF. The chain combines TRBV12-3 or TRBV12-4 with TRBJ1-6; D gene uncertain. The CDR3 sequence is 12 residues long. V was shortened by 6 bases and J by 8 bases, with 8 bases between the two germline ends.

The V and J genes are TRBV5-4 and TRBJ2-4; either TRBD1 or TRBD2 may supply D (5 bases each). Germline V gives CDR1 SGHNT, CDR2 YYREEE (reference sequence). V was cut by 3 bases and J by 0 bases, with 19 bases left in between. The CDR3 extends over 18 amino acids. The CDR3 reads CASSSGTRKALAKNIQYF. The CDR3 coding sequence is TGTGCCAGCAGCTCCGGGACCCGGAAAGCACTAGCCAAAAACATTCAGTACTTC.

The chain couples TRBV7-3 to TRBJ2-6; D remains ambiguous. V was trimmed by 3 bases and J by 2 bases, leaving 2 bases between them. The CDR3 extends over 13 amino acids. Germline lookup yields CDR1 SGHTA and CDR2 FQGTGA. The CDR3 region is CASSFTGANVLTF. Written as DNA, the CDR3 is TGTGCCAGCAGCTTTACTGGGGCCAACGTCCTGACTTTC.

V usage is TRBV3-1 (or the pseudogene TRBV3-2) and J usage is TRBJ2-1; D gene unclear. Between the trimmed V and J ends, which lost 8 bases and 5 bases, there was a span of 7 bases. The germline V gene encodes CDR1 LGHDT and CDR2 YNNKEL (reference sequence). The CDR3 is 11 amino acids. CDR3 in DNA: TGTGCCAGCGGCGCCAACAATGAGCAGTTCTTC. It is translated as CASGANNEQFF.

The chain couples TRBV7-2 to TRBJ2-7; TRBD1 matches 9 bases. With V trimmed by 8 bases and J by 4 bases, 3 bases remained unmatched. Germline values: CDR1 SGHTA, CDR2 FQGNSA. The CDR3 contains 12 residues. CDR3 bases: TGTGCCAGCCGGGACAGGGTTTACGAGCAGTACTTC. As protein: CASRDRVYEQYF. The variable domain in full, with the rest retrieved from reference TRBV7-2 and TRBJ2-7, is GAGVSQSPSNKVTEKGKDVELRCDPISGHTALYWYRQSLGQGLEFLIYFQGNSAPDKSGLPSDRFSAERTGGSVSTLTIQRTQQEDSAVYLCASRDRVYEQYFGPGTRLTVT.

The rearrangement links TRBV3-1 (or the pseudogene TRBV3-2) to TRBJ1-4, with D maybe TRBD1 (6 bases). The V gene lost 1 base and the J gene lost 7 bases, with 13 bases spanning the gap. The germline gives CDR1 LGHDT, CDR2 YNNKEL (reference sequence). The CDR3 spans 15 residues. The CDR3: CASSQVRGRGEKLFF. The CDR3 DNA reads TGTGCCAGCAGCCAAGTTCGGGGGCGAGGTGAAAAACTGTTTTTT.

The chain recombines TRBV30 with TRBJ1-2; TRBD1 aligns across 8 bases. V shed 1 base and J 12 bases; nucleotides not matched to a gene: 10. This CDR3 has 13 amino acids. Looked up from germline, CDR1 is GTSNPN and CDR2 is SVGIG (reference sequence). The CDR3 DNA is TGTGCCTGGAGTGCCATCGGACAGGGTGTTCACACCTTC. Translated, it gives CAWSAIGQGVHTF.

The rearrangement links TRBV5-6 to TRBJ1-2; TRBD1 aligns across 7 bases. Trimming took 4 bases from V and 4 from J; bases not matched to a gene: 4. Germline CDR1 and CDR2: SGHDT and YYEEEE. There are 13 residues in the CDR3. The CDR3 here is CASSAGTVYGYTF. The CDR3 bases are TGTGCCAGCAGCGCGGGGACAGTCTATGGCTACACCTTC.

Here the CDR3 reads CSASSPNTEAFF. The CDR3 bases are TGCAGTGCTAGTAGCCCGAACACTGAAGCTTTCTTT. The V and J genes are TRBV20-1 and TRBJ1-1; D is ambiguous. Germline lookup yields CDR1 DFQATT and CDR2 SNEGSKA (reference sequence). Trimming stripped 3 bases from V and 1 base from J, with 6 bases between. The CDR3 is 12 amino acids.

The genes are TRBV7-9 and TRBJ2-6, with D possibly matching TRBD2 (6 bases). V was pared by 2 bases and J by 2 bases, with 7 bases between. This CDR3 spans 15 amino acids. Germline V gene data show CDR1 as SEHNR and CDR2 as FQNEAQ (reference sequence). The DNA for the CDR3 is TGTGCCAGCAGCTTAAGGGAGGCTGGGGCCAACGTCCTGACTTTC. It translates to CASSLREAGANVLTF. Full variable domain (remainder filled in from reference TRBV7-9 and TRBJ2-6): DTGVSQNPRHKITKRGQNVTFRCDPISEHNRLYWYRQTLGQGPEFLTYFQNEAQLEKSRLLSDRFSAERPKGSFSTLEIQRTEQGDSAMYLCASSLREAGANVLTFGAGSRLTVL.